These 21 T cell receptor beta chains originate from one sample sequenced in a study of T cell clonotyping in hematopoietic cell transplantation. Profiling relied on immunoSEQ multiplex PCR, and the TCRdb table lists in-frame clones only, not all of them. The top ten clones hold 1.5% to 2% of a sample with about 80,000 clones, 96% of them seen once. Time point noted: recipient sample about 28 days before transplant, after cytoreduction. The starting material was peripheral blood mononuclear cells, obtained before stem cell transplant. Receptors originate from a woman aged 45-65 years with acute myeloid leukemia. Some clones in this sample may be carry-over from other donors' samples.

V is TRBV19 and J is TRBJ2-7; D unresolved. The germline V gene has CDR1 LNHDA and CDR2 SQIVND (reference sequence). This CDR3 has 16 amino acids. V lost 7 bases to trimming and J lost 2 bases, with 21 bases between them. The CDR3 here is CASNPPPAQETYEQYF. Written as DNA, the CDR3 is TGTGCCAGTAATCCCCCCCCGGCGCAGGAAACCTACGAGCAGTACTTC.

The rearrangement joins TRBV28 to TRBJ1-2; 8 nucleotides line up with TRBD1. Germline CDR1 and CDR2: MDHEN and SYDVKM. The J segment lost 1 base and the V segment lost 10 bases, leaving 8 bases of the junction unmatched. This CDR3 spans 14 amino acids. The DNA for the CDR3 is TGTGCCACCCGGCAGGGGGCCAGTAACTATGGCTACACCTTC. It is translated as CATRQGASNYGYTF.

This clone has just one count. The CDR3 nucleotides are TGTGCCAGCTCCCCGTGGGGGGGCAGTTCACCCCTCCACTTT. Amino acids: CASSPWGGSSPLHF. The rearrangement joins TRBV6-1 to TRBJ1-6; D may be TRBD1 (6 bases). CDR1 and CDR2 from the germline V gene are MNHNS and SASEGT. This CDR3 is built from 14 residues. V was clipped by 8 bases and J by 9 bases, with 17 bases between them.

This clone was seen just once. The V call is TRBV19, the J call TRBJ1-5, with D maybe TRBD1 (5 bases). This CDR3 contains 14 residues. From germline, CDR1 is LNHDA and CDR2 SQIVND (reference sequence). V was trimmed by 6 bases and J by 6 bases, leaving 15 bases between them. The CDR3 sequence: CASSPGGVSQPQHF. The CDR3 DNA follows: TGTGCCAGTAGCCCTGGGGGGGTTTCTCAGCCCCAGCATTTT.

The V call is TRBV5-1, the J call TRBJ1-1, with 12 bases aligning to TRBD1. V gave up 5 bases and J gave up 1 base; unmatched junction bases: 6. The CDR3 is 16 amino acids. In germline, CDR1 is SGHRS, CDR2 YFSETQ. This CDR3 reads CASSSGQGAPNTEAFF. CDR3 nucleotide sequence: TGCGCCAGCAGTTCGGGACAGGGGGCACCGAACACTGAAGCTTTCTTT.

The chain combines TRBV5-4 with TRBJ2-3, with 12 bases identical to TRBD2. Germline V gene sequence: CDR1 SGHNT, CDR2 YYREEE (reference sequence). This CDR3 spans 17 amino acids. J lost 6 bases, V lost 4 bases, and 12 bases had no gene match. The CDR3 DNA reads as TGTGCCAGCAGCCCGGGGCTGACTAGCGGGAGTTGGGATACGCAGTATTTT. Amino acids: CASSPGLTSGSWDTQYF. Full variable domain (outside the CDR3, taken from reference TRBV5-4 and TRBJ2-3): ETGVTQSPTHLIKTRGQQVTLRCSSQSGHNTVSWYQQALGQGPQFIFQYYREEENGRGNFPPRFSGLQFPNYSSELNVNALELDDSALYLCASSPGLTSGSWDTQYFGPGTRLTVL.

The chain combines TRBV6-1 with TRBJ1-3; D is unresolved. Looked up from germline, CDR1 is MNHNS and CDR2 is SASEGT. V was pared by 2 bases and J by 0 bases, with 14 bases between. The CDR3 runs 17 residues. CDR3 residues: CASSEISISLSGNTIYF. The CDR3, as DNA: TGTGCCAGCAGTGAAATTAGTATTTCCCTCTCTGGAAACACCATATATTTT.

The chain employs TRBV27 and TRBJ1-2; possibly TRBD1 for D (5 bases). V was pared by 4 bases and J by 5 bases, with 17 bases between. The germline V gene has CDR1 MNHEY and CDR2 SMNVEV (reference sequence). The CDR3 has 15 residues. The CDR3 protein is CASSSDSTARYGYTF. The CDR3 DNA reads TGTGCCAGCAGTTCCGACTCGACAGCTAGATATGGCTACACCTTC.

The CDR3 loop is CASPRVPNYGYTF. The CDR3 nucleotides read TGTGCCAGCCCCAGGGTGCCCAACTATGGCTACACCTTC. The chain recombines TRBV30 with TRBJ1-2; tentative D call: TRBD1 (5 bases). This CDR3 comprises 13 residues. Germline CDR1 is GTSNPN and CDR2 is SVGIG (reference sequence). The V and J ends lost 8 bases and 2 bases respectively, with 15 bases between them.

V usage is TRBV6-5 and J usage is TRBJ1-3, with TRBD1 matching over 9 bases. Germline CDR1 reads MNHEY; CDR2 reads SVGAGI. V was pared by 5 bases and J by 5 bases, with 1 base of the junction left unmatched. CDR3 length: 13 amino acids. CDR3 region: CASSGTGRNTIYF. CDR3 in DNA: TGTGCCAGCAGTGGGACAGGGAGAAACACCATATATTTT.

The CDR3 loop is CASVGGGLGEQYF. The CDR3 region has the DNA TGTGCCAGCGTGGGGGGCGGGTTAGGGGAGCAGTACTTC. This sequence joins TRBV28 and TRBJ2-7; D may match TRBD1 or TRBD2 (6 bases each). Germline lookup yields CDR1 MDHEN and CDR2 SYDVKM. CDR3 length: 13 residues. V was clipped by 8 bases and J by 7 bases, with 18 bases between them.

CDR3 region: CASSILGVSQPQHF. CDR3 in DNA: TGTGCCAGTAGTATTTTGGGGGTGAGTCAGCCCCAGCATTTT. V usage is TRBV19 and J usage is TRBJ1-5; D is perhaps TRBD1 (5 bases). The germline V gene has CDR1 LNHDA and CDR2 SQIVND (reference sequence). The CDR3 consists of 14 residues. Between the trimmed V and J ends, which lost 3 bases and 6 bases, there was a span of 12 bases.

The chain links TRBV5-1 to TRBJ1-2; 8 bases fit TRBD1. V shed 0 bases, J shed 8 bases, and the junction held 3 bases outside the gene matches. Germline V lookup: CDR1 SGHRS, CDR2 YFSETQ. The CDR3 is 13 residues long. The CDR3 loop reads CASSLVGQDGYTF. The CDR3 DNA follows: TGCGCCAGCAGCTTGGTGGGACAGGACGGCTACACCTTC.

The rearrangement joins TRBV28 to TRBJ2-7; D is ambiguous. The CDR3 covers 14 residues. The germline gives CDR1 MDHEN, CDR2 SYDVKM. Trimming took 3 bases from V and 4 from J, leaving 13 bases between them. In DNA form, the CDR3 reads TGTGCCAGCAGTTTGGCACAGAGGAGATACGAGCAGTACTTC. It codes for CASSLAQRRYEQYF.

CDR3 sequence reads: CASSQDSNQPQHF. The DNA of the CDR3 is TGTGCCAGCAGTCAAGACAGCAATCAGCCCCAGCATTTT. The genes are TRBV2 and TRBJ1-5; D is ambiguous. V was shortened by 5 bases and J by 1 base, with 6 bases between the two germline ends. Looked up from germline, CDR1 is SNHLY and CDR2 is FYNNEI. There are 13 residues in the CDR3.

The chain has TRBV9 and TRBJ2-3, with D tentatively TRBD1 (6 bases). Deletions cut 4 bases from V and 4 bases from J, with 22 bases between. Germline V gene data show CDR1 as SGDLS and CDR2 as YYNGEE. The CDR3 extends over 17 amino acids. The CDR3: CASSLSPRGGRADTQYF. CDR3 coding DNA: TGTGCCAGCAGCTTATCTCCGAGAGGGGGTCGGGCAGATACGCAGTATTTT.

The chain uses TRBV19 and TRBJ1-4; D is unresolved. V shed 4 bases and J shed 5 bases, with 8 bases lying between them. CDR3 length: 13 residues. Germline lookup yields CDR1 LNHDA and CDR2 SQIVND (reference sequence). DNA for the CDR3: TGTGCCAGTAGTACGGACGGGAATGAAAAACTGTTTTTT. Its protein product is CASSTDGNEKLFF.

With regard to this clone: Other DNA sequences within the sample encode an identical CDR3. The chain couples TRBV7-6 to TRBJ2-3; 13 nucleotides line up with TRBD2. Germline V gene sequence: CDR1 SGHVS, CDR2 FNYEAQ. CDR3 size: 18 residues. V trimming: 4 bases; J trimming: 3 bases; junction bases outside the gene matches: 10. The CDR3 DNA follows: TGTGCCAGCAGCTCACTAGCGGGAGGGCCTGGTCGGACAGATACGCAGTATTTT. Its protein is CASSSLAGGPGRTDTQYF.

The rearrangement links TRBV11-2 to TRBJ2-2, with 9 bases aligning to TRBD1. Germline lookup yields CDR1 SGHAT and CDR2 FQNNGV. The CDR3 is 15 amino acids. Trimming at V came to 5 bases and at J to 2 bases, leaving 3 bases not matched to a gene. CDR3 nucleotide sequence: TGTGCCAGCAGCAGGGGACAGGGTAACACCGGGGAGCTGTTTTTT. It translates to CASSRGQGNTGELFF.

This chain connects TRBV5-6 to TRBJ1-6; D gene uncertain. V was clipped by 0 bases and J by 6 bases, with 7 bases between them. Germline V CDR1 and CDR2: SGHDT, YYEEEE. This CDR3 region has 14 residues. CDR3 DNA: TGTGCCAGCAGCTTGGGACGGGGTAATTCACCCCTCCACTTT. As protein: CASSLGRGNSPLHF.

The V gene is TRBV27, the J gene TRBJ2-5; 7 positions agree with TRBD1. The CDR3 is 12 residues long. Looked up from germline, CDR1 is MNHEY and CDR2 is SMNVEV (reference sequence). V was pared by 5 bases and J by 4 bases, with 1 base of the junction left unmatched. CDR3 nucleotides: TGTGCCAGCAGTAACAGGGGAGAGACCCAGTACTTC. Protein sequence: CASSNRGETQYF.